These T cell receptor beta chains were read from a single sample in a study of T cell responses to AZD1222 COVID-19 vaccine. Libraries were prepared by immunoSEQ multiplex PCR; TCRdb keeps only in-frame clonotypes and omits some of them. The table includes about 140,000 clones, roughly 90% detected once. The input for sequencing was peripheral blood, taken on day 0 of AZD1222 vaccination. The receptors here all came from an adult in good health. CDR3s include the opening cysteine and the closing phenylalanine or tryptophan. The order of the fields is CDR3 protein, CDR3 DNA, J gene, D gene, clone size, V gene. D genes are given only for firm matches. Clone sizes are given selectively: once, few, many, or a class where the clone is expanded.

cdr3_aa: CASSPDPPGTPNTGELFF; cdr3_nt: TGTGCCAGCAGTCCTGACCCCCCCGGGACCCCGAACACCGGGGAGCTGTTTTTT; j_call: TRBJ2-2; d_call: -; clone_size: -; v_call: TRBV6-6
cdr3_aa: CSVEDRASGRAFF; cdr3_nt: TGCAGCGTTGAAGACAGGGCCAGCGGGAGAGCTTTCTTT; j_call: TRBJ1-1; d_call: -; clone_size: -; v_call: TRBV29-1
cdr3_aa: CASSPTDGRGDTDTQYF; cdr3_nt: TGTGCCAGCAGCCCCACGGACGGCCGGGGCGACACAGATACGCAGTATTTT; j_call: TRBJ2-3; d_call: -; clone_size: once; v_call: TRBV11-2
cdr3_aa: CASSSQGNTEAFF; cdr3_nt: TGCGCCAGCAGTTCTCAGGGAAACACTGAAGCTTTCTTT; j_call: TRBJ1-1; d_call: -; clone_size: -; v_call: TRBV5-1
cdr3_aa: CASSEGVESPLHF; cdr3_nt: TGTGCCAGTAGTGAAGGGGTGGAATCACCCCTCCACTTT; j_call: TRBJ1-6; d_call: -; clone_size: -; v_call: TRBV19
cdr3_aa: CASSQERTGGLYEQYF; cdr3_nt: TGCGCCAGCAGCCAAGAACGCACAGGGGGCTTGTACGAGCAGTACTTC; j_call: TRBJ2-7; d_call: TRBD1; clone_size: -; v_call: TRBV4-1
cdr3_aa: CASSVLRDSPLHF; cdr3_nt: TGTGCCAGCAGCGTTTTGAGAGATTCACCCCTCCACTTT; j_call: TRBJ1-6; d_call: -; clone_size: -; v_call: TRBV9
cdr3_aa: CASSRTGDEQYF; cdr3_nt: TGTGCCAGCAGCCGTACAGGAGACGAGCAGTACTTC; j_call: TRBJ2-7; d_call: -; clone_size: -; v_call: TRBV3-1/TRBV3-2
cdr3_aa: CASSGYRAYNEQFF; cdr3_nt: TGTGCCAGCAGCGGCTACAGGGCCTACAATGAGCAGTTCTTC; j_call: TRBJ2-1; d_call: -; clone_size: -; v_call: TRBV7-6
cdr3_aa: CASSVRTSGSSYNEQFF; cdr3_nt: TGTGCCAGCAGTGTGAGGACTAGCGGGAGCTCCTACAATGAGCAGTTCTTC; j_call: TRBJ2-1; d_call: TRBD2; clone_size: -; v_call: TRBV6-1
cdr3_aa: CASSPRGRPNTEAFF; cdr3_nt: TGTGCCAGCAGCCCCAGGGGGCGGCCGAACACTGAAGCTTTCTTT; j_call: TRBJ1-1; d_call: TRBD1; clone_size: -; v_call: TRBV5-6
cdr3_aa: CASSRPGLAGAHSYEQYF; cdr3_nt: TGTGCCAGCAGCCGCCCGGGACTAGCGGGAGCCCACTCCTACGAGCAGTACTTC; j_call: TRBJ2-7; d_call: TRBD2; clone_size: -; v_call: TRBV3-1/TRBV3-2
cdr3_aa: CASSEGITSGNTIYF; cdr3_nt: TGTGCCAGCAGTGAAGGGATAACATCTGGAAACACCATATATTTT; j_call: TRBJ1-3; d_call: -; clone_size: -; v_call: TRBV6-1
cdr3_aa: CASSLRYNTEAFF; cdr3_nt: TGTGCCAGCAGCCTTAGATATAACACTGAAGCTTTCTTT; j_call: TRBJ1-1; d_call: -; clone_size: -; v_call: TRBV14
cdr3_aa: CASSLAQGADTEAFF; cdr3_nt: TGTGCCAGCAGCTTAGCGCAGGGGGCCGACACTGAAGCTTTCTTT; j_call: TRBJ1-1; d_call: TRBD1; clone_size: -; v_call: TRBV7-9
cdr3_aa: CASSLDLGDTQYF; cdr3_nt: TGCGCCAGCAGCTTGGATTTGGGAGATACGCAGTATTTT; j_call: TRBJ2-3; d_call: -; clone_size: -; v_call: TRBV5-1
cdr3_aa: CAWSRGPSGAFF; cdr3_nt: TGTGCCTGGAGTAGAGGACCGTCCGGGGCTTTCTTT; j_call: TRBJ1-1; d_call: -; clone_size: -; v_call: TRBV30
cdr3_aa: CASSPGRQGEVDTQYF; cdr3_nt: TGTGCCAGCAGCCCCGGGCGTCAGGGAGAGGTTGATACGCAGTATTTT; j_call: TRBJ2-3; d_call: -; clone_size: -; v_call: TRBV7-9
cdr3_aa: CASSEFRREETQYF; cdr3_nt: TGTGCCAGCAGTGAATTTCGGCGGGAAGAGACCCAGTACTTC; j_call: TRBJ2-5; d_call: -; clone_size: -; v_call: TRBV2
cdr3_aa: CASNTRTAGNTIYF; cdr3_nt: TGTGCCAGCAATACACGGACGGCTGGAAACACCATATATTTT; j_call: TRBJ1-3; d_call: -; clone_size: -; v_call: TRBV6-5
cdr3_aa: CASSLSGQANSPLHF; cdr3_nt: TGTGCCAGCAGTTTATCAGGACAGGCTAATTCACCCCTCCACTTT; j_call: TRBJ1-6; d_call: TRBD1; clone_size: -; v_call: TRBV28
cdr3_aa: CASSYSLGINEQFF; cdr3_nt: TGTGCCAGCAGTTACTCTTTGGGTATCAATGAGCAGTTCTTC; j_call: TRBJ2-1; d_call: -; clone_size: -; v_call: TRBV6-5
cdr3_aa: CASIPGVPSTEAFF; cdr3_nt: TGTGCCAGTATTCCGGGTGTCCCGAGCACTGAAGCTTTCTTT; j_call: TRBJ1-1; d_call: -; clone_size: -; v_call: TRBV6-5
cdr3_aa: CASSLASSAGGNEQFF; cdr3_nt: TGTGCCAGCAGCTTAGCGTCCTCGGCGGGAGGCAATGAGCAGTTCTTC; j_call: TRBJ2-1; d_call: TRBD2; clone_size: -; v_call: TRBV11-2
cdr3_aa: CASSANSGSPLNEQFF; cdr3_nt: TGTGCCAGCAGCGCCAATAGCGGGAGCCCCCTCAATGAGCAGTTCTTC; j_call: TRBJ2-1; d_call: TRBD2; clone_size: -; v_call: TRBV9
cdr3_aa: CASSPQTPEAFF; cdr3_nt: TGTGCCAGCAGTCCCCAGACGCCCGAAGCTTTCTTT; j_call: TRBJ1-1; d_call: -; clone_size: -; v_call: TRBV6-5
cdr3_aa: CATSDRRDYGYTF; cdr3_nt: TGCGCCACTTCGGACAGGAGGGACTATGGCTACACCTTC; j_call: TRBJ1-2; d_call: TRBD1; clone_size: -; v_call: TRBV10-2
cdr3_aa: CSVEAGSGTEAFF; cdr3_nt: TGCAGCGTTGAGGCTGGGTCCGGCACTGAAGCTTTCTTT; j_call: TRBJ1-1; d_call: -; clone_size: -; v_call: TRBV29-1
cdr3_aa: CASSFSGRDSDTQYF; cdr3_nt: TGCGCCAGCAGCTTTAGCGGGAGGGATTCAGATACGCAGTATTTT; j_call: TRBJ2-3; d_call: TRBD2; clone_size: -; v_call: TRBV5-1
cdr3_aa: CSANTPETQYF; cdr3_nt: TGCAGTGCCAATACCCCGGAGACCCAGTACTTC; j_call: TRBJ2-5; d_call: -; clone_size: -; v_call: TRBV20-1
cdr3_aa: CASNREGFSYNEQFF; cdr3_nt: TGTGCCAGCAACCGGGAGGGCTTCTCCTACAATGAGCAGTTCTTC; j_call: TRBJ2-1; d_call: TRBD2; clone_size: once; v_call: TRBV9
cdr3_aa: CASSSGRNQPQHF; cdr3_nt: TGTGCCAGCAGCTCAGGCCGCAATCAGCCCCAGCATTTT; j_call: TRBJ1-5; d_call: -; clone_size: -; v_call: TRBV5-6
cdr3_aa: CASRTSSPNTEAFF; cdr3_nt: TGTGCCAGCAGGACGTCCTCTCCGAACACTGAAGCTTTCTTT; j_call: TRBJ1-1; d_call: -; clone_size: -; v_call: TRBV28
cdr3_aa: CASSLGAGNPNYGYTF; cdr3_nt: TGTGCCAGCAGCTTAGGGGCAGGGAATCCTAACTATGGCTACACCTTC; j_call: TRBJ1-2; d_call: -; clone_size: -; v_call: TRBV7-8
cdr3_aa: CASSPAGRGGNYGYTF; cdr3_nt: TGTGCCAGCAGTCCCGCTGGACGCGGGGGCAACTATGGCTACACCTTC; j_call: TRBJ1-2; d_call: -; clone_size: -; v_call: TRBV27
cdr3_aa: CATSDFTGYGYTF; cdr3_nt: TGTGCCACCAGTGATTTTACAGGGTACGGCTACACCTTC; j_call: TRBJ1-2; d_call: -; clone_size: -; v_call: TRBV24-1
cdr3_aa: CASSHNTGELFF; cdr3_nt: TGTGCCAGCAGCCATAACACCGGGGAGCTGTTTTTT; j_call: TRBJ2-2; d_call: -; clone_size: -; v_call: TRBV3-1/TRBV3-2
cdr3_aa: CAWSVPPPRTRGYTF; cdr3_nt: TGTGCCTGGAGTGTACCCCCCCCACGTACGAGAGGCTACACCTTC; j_call: TRBJ1-2; d_call: -; clone_size: -; v_call: TRBV30
cdr3_aa: CASSLSSGYGYTF; cdr3_nt: TGTGCCAGCAGTTTATCCTCGGGGTATGGCTACACCTTC; j_call: TRBJ1-2; d_call: -; clone_size: -; v_call: TRBV27
cdr3_aa: CASIWDRESGANVLTF; cdr3_nt: TGTGCCAGCATATGGGACAGAGAGTCTGGGGCCAACGTCCTGACTTTC; j_call: TRBJ2-6; d_call: TRBD1; clone_size: once; v_call: TRBV7-8
cdr3_aa: CASSQDGQYNEQFF; cdr3_nt: TGCGCCAGCAGCCAAGACGGACAGTACAATGAGCAGTTCTTC; j_call: TRBJ2-1; d_call: -; clone_size: -; v_call: TRBV4-1
cdr3_aa: CASSFNRDTGELFF; cdr3_nt: TGTGCCAGCAGCTTTAACAGAGATACCGGGGAGCTGTTTTTT; j_call: TRBJ2-2; d_call: -; clone_size: once; v_call: TRBV7-2
cdr3_aa: CASRDSLNYGYTF; cdr3_nt: TGTGCCAGCCGGGACAGCCTTAACTATGGCTACACCTTC; j_call: TRBJ1-2; d_call: TRBD1; clone_size: -; v_call: TRBV27